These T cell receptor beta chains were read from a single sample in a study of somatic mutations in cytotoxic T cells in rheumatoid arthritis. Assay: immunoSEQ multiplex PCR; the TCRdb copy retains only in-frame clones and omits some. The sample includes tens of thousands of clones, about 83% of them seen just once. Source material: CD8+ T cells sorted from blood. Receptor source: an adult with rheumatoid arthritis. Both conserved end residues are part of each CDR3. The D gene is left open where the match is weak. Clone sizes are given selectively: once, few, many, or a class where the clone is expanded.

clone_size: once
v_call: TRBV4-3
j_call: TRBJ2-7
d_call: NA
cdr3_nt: TGCGCCAGCAGCCAAGATAGGGCAGGTTTCTCCTACGAGCAGTACTTC
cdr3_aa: CASSQDRAGFSYEQYF

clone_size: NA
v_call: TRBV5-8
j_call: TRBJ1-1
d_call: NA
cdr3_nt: TGTGCCAGCAGCTTTATACAGGGAGGCACTGAAGCTTTCTTT
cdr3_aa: CASSFIQGGTEAFF

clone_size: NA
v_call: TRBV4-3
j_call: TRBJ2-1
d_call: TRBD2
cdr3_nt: TGCGCCAGCAGCCTCCTTAGCGGGGGGGCAGGTGAGCAGTTCTTC
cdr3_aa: CASSLLSGGAGEQFF

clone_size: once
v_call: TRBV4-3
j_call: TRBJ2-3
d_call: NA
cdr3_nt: TGCGCCAGCAGCCAAGAAAGCGAAACAGATACGCAGTATTTT
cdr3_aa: CASSQESETDTQYF

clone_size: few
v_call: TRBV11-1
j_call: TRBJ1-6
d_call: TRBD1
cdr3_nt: TGTGCCAGCAGCCCGACAGGGACCGACTCACCCCTCCACTTT
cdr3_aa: CASSPTGTDSPLHF

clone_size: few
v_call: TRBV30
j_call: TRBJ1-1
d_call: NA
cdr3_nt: TGTGCCTGGAGAGATGGGGTAAACACTGAAGCTTTCTTT
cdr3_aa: CAWRDGVNTEAFF

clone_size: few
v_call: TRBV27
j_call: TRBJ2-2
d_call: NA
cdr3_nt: TGTGCCAGCAGTTTTATTGGTTTCGCGAACACCGGGGAGCTGTTTTTT
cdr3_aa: CASSFIGFANTGELFF

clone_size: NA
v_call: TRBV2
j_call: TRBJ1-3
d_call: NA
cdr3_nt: TGTGCCAGCAGTGGAAGGGATGAGGTTGGAAACACCATATATTTT
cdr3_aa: CASSGRDEVGNTIYF

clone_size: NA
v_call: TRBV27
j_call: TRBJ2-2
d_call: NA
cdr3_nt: TGTGCCAGCAGTTTAATCGGATTCTCTAACACCGGGGAGCTGTTTTTT
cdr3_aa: CASSLIGFSNTGELFF

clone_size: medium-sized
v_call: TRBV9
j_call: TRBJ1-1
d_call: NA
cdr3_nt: TGTGCCAGCAGCCCCCGGAGGGCTGACACTGAAGCTTTCTTT
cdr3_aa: CASSPRRADTEAFF

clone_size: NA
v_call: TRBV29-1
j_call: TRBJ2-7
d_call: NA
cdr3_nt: TGCAGCGTGCAGACTAGTTACGAGCAGTACTTC
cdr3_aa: CSVQTSYEQYF

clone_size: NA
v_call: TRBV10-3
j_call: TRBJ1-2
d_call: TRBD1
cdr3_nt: TGTGCCATCAGGGAACTCGACAGGGCCAGCTATGGCTACACCTTC
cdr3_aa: CAIRELDRASYGYTF

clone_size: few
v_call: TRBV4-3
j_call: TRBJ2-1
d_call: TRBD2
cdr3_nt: TGCGCCAGCAGCCAGACTAGCGGGTCGAGCCGGGAGCAGTTCTTC
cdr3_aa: CASSQTSGSSREQFF

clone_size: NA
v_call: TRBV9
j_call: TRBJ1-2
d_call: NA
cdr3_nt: TGTGCCAGCAGCGTAACCCAGGGGTCTCACTATGGCTACACCTTC
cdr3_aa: CASSVTQGSHYGYTF

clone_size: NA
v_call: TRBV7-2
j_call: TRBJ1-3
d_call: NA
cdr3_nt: TGTGCCAGCAGCCCTGGACAGAGCTCTGGAAACACCATATATTTT
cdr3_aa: CASSPGQSSGNTIYF

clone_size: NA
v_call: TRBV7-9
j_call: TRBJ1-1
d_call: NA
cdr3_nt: TGTGCCAGCAGCTTTCGGACAGCAGAAGCTTTCTTT
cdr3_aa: CASSFRTAEAFF

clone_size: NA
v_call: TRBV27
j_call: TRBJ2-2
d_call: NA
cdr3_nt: TGTGCCAGCAGTTTAATTGGGTTCGCGAACACCGGGGAGCTGTTTTTT
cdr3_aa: CASSLIGFANTGELFF

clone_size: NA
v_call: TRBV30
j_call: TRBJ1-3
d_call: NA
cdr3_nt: TGTGCCTGCACATCGACCCCAGAATCTGGAAACACCATATATTTT
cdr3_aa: CACTSTPESGNTIYF

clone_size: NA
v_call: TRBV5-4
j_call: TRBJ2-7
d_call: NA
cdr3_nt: TGTGCCAGCAGCTTGGTCGGGAGAGGTTACGAGCAGTACTTC
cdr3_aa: CASSLVGRGYEQYF

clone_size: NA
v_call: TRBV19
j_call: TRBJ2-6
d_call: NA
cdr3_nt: TGTGCCAGTAGGGCGAGGGGGGTGGAAGGGGAGTATGGGGCCAACGTCCTGACTTTC
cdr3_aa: CASRARGVEGEYGANVLTF

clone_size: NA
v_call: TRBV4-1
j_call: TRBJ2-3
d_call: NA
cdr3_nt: TGCGCCAGCCAAAATATAGGGACAGATACGCAGTATTTT
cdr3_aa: CASQNIGTDTQYF

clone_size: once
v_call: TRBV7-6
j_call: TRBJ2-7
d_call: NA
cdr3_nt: TGTGCCAGCAGCTTAGAAGGCAGCCGCTACGAGCAGTACTTC
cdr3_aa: CASSLEGSRYEQYF

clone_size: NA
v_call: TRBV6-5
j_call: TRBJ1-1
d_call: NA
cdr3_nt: TGTGCCAGCAGCCCCCCGGGGCAGTCTGAAGCTTTCTTT
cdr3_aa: CASSPPGQSEAFF

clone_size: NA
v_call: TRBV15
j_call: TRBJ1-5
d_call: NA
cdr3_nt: TGTGCCACCAGCAGAGAGAACCAGCCCCAGCATTTT
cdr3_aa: CATSRENQPQHF

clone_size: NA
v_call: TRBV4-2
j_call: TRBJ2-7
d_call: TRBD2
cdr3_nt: TGTGCCAGCAGCTTGGGGACTAGCGGGGGGCTCGAGCAGTACTTC
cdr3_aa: CASSLGTSGGLEQYF

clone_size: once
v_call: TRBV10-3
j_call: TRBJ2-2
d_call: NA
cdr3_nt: TGTGCCATCAGTACCCGGGGGACAGCGAACACCGGGGAGCTGTTTTTT
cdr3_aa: CAISTRGTANTGELFF

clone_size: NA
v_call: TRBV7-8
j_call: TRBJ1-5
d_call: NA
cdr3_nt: TGTGCCAGCAGCTTATTCCCGAACAGCAATCAGCCCCAGCATTTT
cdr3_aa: CASSLFPNSNQPQHF

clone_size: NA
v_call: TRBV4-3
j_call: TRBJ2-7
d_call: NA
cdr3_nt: TGCGCCAGCAGCCAAGAGTGGGAGCTGTCCTACGAGCAGTACTTC
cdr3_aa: CASSQEWELSYEQYF

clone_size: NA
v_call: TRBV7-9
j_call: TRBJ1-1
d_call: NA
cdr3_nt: TGTGCCAGCAGCTTTGAGGGGGGCGGAGCTTTCTTT
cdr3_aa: CASSFEGGGAFF

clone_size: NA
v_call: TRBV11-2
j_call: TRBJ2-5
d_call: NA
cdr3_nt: TGTGCCAGCAGCTTAGCCGGAGTGTCAACATTCCAAGAGACCCAGTACTTC
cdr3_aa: CASSLAGVSTFQETQYF

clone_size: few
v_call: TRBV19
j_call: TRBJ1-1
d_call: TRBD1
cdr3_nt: TGTGCCAGTAGTCTCGGGACAGGGGTTGGAGCTTTCTTT
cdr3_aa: CASSLGTGVGAFF

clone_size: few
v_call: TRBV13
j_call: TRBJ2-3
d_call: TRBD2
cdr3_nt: TGTGCCAGCAGCTTAGGCGGGGGGTTGGATACGCAGTATTTT
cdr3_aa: CASSLGGGLDTQYF

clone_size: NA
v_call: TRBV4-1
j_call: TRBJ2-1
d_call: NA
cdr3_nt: TGCGCCAGCAGCCAAGATAACCCTTCAAATGAGCAGTTCTTC
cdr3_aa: CASSQDNPSNEQFF

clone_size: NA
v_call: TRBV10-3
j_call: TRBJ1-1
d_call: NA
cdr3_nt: TGTGCCATCAGTGAGCCACGAGGGGACAAAAAAGCTTTCTTT
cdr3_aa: CAISEPRGDKKAFF

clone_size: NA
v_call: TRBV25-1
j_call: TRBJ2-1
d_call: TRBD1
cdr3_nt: TGTGCCAGCAGTGCCCGGGACAGTTACTACAATGAGCAGTTCTTC
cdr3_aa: CASSARDSYYNEQFF